Presented here are 11 T cell receptor beta chains from one specimen sequenced in a study of regulatory T cells in long-lasting Graves disease. Arm-PCR with iRepertoire HTBI primers amplified the CDR3 regions for these TCR beta libraries. TCRdb independently ran MiXCR on the multiplex PCR reads; one entry per CDR3 protein. This table holds about 460,000 distinct CDR3 sequences, 20% to 25% found once. Indicated time point: persistent/refractory GD, antithyroid drugs over 5 years with positive TRAb. RNA from PBMCs was the source of the TCR library. The sample here was peripheral blood mononuclear cells (PBMCs), taken when the disease was refractory, from a patient treated with antithyroid drugs. The origin of the receptors is a female donor with Graves disease.

The chain joins TRBV3-1 to TRBJ1-4; D remains unclear. Between the trimmed V and J ends, which lost 4 bases and 7 bases, there was a span of 7 bases. Germline values: CDR1 LGHDT, CDR2 YNNKEL (reference sequence). CDR3 length equals 12 residues. CDR3 coding DNA: TGTGCCAGCAGCCGAACCGGTGAAAAACTGTTTTTT. It is translated as CASSRTGEKLFF.

This clonotype has ten or more counts. This chain links TRBV12-3 or TRBV12-4 with TRBJ1-1; TRBD1 matches 7 bases. Losses at the gene ends were 6 bases for V and 5 bases for J; bases not matched to a gene: 0. The CDR3 consists of 11 residues. The CDR3 DNA follows: TGTGCCAGCAGGACAGGGACTGAAGCTTTCTTT. It is translated as CASRTGTEAFF.

Only one count was recorded for this clonotype. J is TRBJ2-7 and V is TRBV19; a weak D match, TRBD1 (6 bases). Germline CDR1 LNHDA, CDR2 SQIVND (reference sequence). With 5 bases removed from V and 5 bases from J, the gap between germline ends came to 19 bases. The CDR3 sequence is 15 residues long. The CDR3 region has the DNA TGTGCCAGTAGTCGCTCCCTCCGGACAGACGACGAGCAGTACTTC. Protein product: CASSRSLRTDDEQYF.

This clonotype appeared a few times. The rearrangement links TRBV28 to TRBJ2-4; tentatively, D is TRBD2 (5 bases). The CDR3 is 12 amino acids. The V gene lost 5 bases and the J gene lost 15 bases, with 17 bases spanning the gap. CDR1 and CDR2 from the germline V gene are MDHEN and SYDVKM. The DNA for the CDR3 is TGTGCCAGCAGTGCGGGCGGAAAGAGGTGGTACTTC. Translated, it gives CASSAGGKRWYF.

With regard to this clonotype: Possible read error: a much larger clone is one base away. The rearrangement joins TRBV7-9 to TRBJ2-7; D might be TRBD1 (5 bases). Looked up from germline, CDR1 is SEHNR and CDR2 is FQNEAQ (reference sequence). V was shortened by 5 bases and J by 2 bases, with 10 bases between the two germline ends. The CDR3 is made up of 13 amino acids. CDR3 DNA: TGTGCCAGCAGCCAAGGGGCCACCTACGAGCAGTACTTC. Encoded protein: CASSQGATYEQYF.

The CDR3 DNA reads as TGTGCCAGTAGGACGGGGACGGATAATCAGCCCCAGCATTTT. Translation gives CASRTGTDNQPQHF. The chain links TRBV6-2 or TRBV6-3 to TRBJ1-5; weak D call: TRBD1 (5 bases). Germline CDR1 MNHEY, CDR2 SVGEGT. The CDR3 loop spans 14 amino acids. V was pared by 9 bases and J by 4 bases, with 16 bases between.

V gene TRBV25-1 combines with J gene TRBJ2-1; 9 bases fit TRBD1. Germline V CDR1 and CDR2: MGHDK, SYGVNS. Trimming at V came to 4 bases and at J to 3 bases, leaving 1 base not matched to a gene. The CDR3 consists of 14 residues. For the CDR3, the DNA is TGTGCCAGCAGTGTGGACAGGGGCTACAATGAGCAGTTCTTC. It is translated as CASSVDRGYNEQFF. The whole variable domain, filled in from reference TRBV25-1 and TRBJ2-1, reads EADIYQTPRYLVIGTGKKITLECSQTMGHDKMYWYQQDPGMELHLIHYSYGVNSTEKGDLSSESTVSRIRTEHFPLTLESARPSHTSQYLCASSVDRGYNEQFFGPGTRLTVL.

V usage is TRBV24-1 and J usage is TRBJ2-5; 10 bases are a match to TRBD1. From germline, CDR1 is KGHDR and CDR2 SFDVKD. This CDR3 comprises 16 residues. With V trimmed by 4 bases and J by 1 base, 5 bases remained unmatched. In nucleotides, the CDR3 is TGTGCCACCAGTGAATTGACAGGGGGCTTCCAAGAGACCCAGTACTTC. It specifies CATSELTGGFQETQYF.

With regard to this clonotype: Sequence at one end of the junction differs from germline and may be a read error. The chain has TRBV3-1 and TRBJ2-7; TRBD2 matches 8 bases. This CDR3 has 17 residues. Looked up from germline, CDR1 is LGHDT and CDR2 is YNNKEL (reference sequence). The chain's CDR3 is CASSQLGGGRSSCEQYF. The CDR3, as DNA: TGTGCCAGCAGCCAACTCGGGGGGGGGAGGAGCTCCTGCGAGCAGTACTTC.

The rearrangement links TRBV30 to TRBJ1-3; D call uncertain. Trimming cost V 3 bases and J 1 base, with 10 bases left between them. The CDR3 loop spans 14 amino acids. Germline V lookup: CDR1 GTSNPN, CDR2 SVGIG (reference sequence). The DNA for the CDR3 is TGTGCCTGGAGGGGTTTGGAGTCTGGAAACACCATATATTTT. Protein: CAWRGLESGNTIYF.

This clonotype occurred once. The chain combines TRBV19 with TRBJ1-2, with D possibly being TRBD1 (5 bases). The germline V and J ends were trimmed by 0 bases and 2 bases, with 7 bases remaining between them. Germline values: CDR1 LNHDA, CDR2 SQIVND (reference sequence). The CDR3 sequence is 14 residues long. The CDR3, as DNA: TGTGCCAGTAGTATAGAGTCAGGGAACTATGGCTACACCTTC. It encodes CASSIESGNYGYTF.